What follows is one TCR beta chain and its context. The antigen remains unidentified. At the deep level, the assay was run. The method was immunoSEQ multiplex PCR; TCRdb's version includes in-frame clones alone and lacks a portion of them. The sample records under 1,900,000 clones, less than 99% being singletons. The CDR3 covers 13 residues. Deletions cut 8 bases from V and 4 bases from J, with 15 bases between. Germline loops: CDR1 SQVTM, CDR2 ANQGSEA. The data derive from a study of shared clonotypes between healthy human individuals. The wider study: Donor composition was a couple of women and three men, aged 18 to 49.

Overall study results and limits: Naive subsets generally exceeded memory subsets in estimated richness. Clonotypes not shared had lower generation probabilities than those common to all four donors.

The chain is built from TRBV29-1 and TRBJ2-1; D perhaps matches TRBD1 (6 bases). The clonotype was recovered from a man aged 25-45 years in good health. Sequencing input: naive CD4+ T cells sorted from blood. Subset given: CD45RA+ positively selected. CDR3 in DNA: TGCAGCACCAAGACAGGCCGATACAATGAGCAGTTCTTC. Its translation: CSTKTGRYNEQFF.